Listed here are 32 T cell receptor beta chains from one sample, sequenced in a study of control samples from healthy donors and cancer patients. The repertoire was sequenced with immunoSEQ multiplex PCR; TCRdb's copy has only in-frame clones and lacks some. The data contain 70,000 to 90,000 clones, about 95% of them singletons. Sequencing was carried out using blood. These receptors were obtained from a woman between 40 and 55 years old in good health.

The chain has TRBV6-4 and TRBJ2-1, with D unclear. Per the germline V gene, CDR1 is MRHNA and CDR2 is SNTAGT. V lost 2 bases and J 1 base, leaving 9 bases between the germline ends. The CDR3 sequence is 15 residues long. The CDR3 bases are TGTGCCAGCAGTGACAGGGAATCGTCCTACAATGAGCAGTTCTTC. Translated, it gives CASSDRESSYNEQFF.

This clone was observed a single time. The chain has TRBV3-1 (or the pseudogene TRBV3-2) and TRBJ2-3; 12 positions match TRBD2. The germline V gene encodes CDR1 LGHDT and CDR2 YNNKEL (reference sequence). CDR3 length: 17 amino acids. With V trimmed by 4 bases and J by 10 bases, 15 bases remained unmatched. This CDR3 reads CASSLLLAGGPRSSQYF. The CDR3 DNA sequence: TGTGCCAGCAGCCTTCTTCTAGCGGGGGGGCCTCGAAGTTCGCAGTATTTT.

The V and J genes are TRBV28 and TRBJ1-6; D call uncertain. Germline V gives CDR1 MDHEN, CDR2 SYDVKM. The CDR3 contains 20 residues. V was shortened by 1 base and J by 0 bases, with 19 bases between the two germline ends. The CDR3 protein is CASSLFGGVASNSYNSPLHF. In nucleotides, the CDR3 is TGTGCCAGCAGTTTATTTGGTGGGGTCGCCTCAAACTCCTATAATTCACCCCTCCACTTT.

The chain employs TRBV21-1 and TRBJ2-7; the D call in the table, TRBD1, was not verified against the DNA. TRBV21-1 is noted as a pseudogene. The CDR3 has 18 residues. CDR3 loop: CASSKVYPSDRAAYEQYF. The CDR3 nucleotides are TGTGCCAGCAGCAAGGTCTACCCCTCGGACAGGGCGGCCTACGAGCAGTACTTC.

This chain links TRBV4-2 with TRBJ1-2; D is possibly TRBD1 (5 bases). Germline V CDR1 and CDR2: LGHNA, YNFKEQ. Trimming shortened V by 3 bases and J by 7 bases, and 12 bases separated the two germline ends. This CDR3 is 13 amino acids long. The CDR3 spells CASSQGDSPGYTF. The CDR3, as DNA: TGTGCCAGCAGCCAGGGAGACAGTCCTGGCTACACCTTC.

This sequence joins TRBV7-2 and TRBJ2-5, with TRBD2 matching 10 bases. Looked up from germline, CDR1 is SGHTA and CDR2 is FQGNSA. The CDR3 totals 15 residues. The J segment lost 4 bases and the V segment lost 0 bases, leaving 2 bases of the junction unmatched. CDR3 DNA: TGTGCCAGCAGCTTAGCGGTAGCGGGAGGAGAGACCCAGTACTTC. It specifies CASSLAVAGGETQYF.

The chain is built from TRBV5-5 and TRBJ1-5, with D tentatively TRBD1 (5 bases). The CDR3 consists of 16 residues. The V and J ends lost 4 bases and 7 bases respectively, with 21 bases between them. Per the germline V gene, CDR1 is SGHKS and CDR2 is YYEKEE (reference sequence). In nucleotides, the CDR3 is TGTGCCAGCAGCCTGGGAGGGGTGGCAGTCTCACAGCCCCAGCATTTT. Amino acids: CASSLGGVAVSQPQHF.

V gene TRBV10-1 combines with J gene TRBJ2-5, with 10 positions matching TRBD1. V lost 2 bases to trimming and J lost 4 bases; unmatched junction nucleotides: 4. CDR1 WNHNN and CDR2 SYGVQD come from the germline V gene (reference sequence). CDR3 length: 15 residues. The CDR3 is CASSEGTGERETQYF. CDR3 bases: TGCGCCAGCAGTGAGGGGACAGGGGAAAGAGAGACCCAGTACTTC.

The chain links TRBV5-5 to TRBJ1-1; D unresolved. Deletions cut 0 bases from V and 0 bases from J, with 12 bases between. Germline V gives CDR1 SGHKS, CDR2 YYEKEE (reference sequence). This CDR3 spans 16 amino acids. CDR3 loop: CASSLGPSGMNTEAFF. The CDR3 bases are TGTGCCAGCAGCTTGGGACCCAGCGGAATGAACACTGAAGCTTTCTTT.

The CDR3 spells CASRRQVNNEQFF. CDR3 nucleotide sequence: TGTGCCAGCAGGCGACAGGTGAACAATGAGCAGTTCTTC. The V and J genes are TRBV2 and TRBJ2-1; possibly TRBD1 for D (6 bases). V lost 6 bases to trimming and J lost 5 bases, with 11 bases between them. From germline, CDR1 is SNHLY and CDR2 FYNNEI. The CDR3 contains 13 residues.

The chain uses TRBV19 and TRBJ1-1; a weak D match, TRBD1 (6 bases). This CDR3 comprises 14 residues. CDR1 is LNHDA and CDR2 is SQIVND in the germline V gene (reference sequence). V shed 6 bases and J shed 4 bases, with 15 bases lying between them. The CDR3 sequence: CASRWGARGTEAFF. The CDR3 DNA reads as TGTGCCAGTAGGTGGGGGGCTAGAGGCACTGAAGCTTTCTTT.

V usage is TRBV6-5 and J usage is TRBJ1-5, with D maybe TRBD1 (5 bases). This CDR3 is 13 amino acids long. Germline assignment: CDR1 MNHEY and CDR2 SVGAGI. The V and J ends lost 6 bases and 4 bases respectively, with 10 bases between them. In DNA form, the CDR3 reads TGTGCCAGCAGCACAGACAGAAATCAGCCCCAGCATTTT. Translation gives CASSTDRNQPQHF.

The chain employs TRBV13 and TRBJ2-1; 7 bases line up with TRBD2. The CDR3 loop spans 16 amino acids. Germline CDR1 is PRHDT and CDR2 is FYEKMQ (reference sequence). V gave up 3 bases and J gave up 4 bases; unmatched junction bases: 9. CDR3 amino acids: CASSFPRTRGYNEQFF. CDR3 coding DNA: TGTGCCAGCAGCTTCCCCCGGACTAGGGGTTACAATGAGCAGTTCTTC.

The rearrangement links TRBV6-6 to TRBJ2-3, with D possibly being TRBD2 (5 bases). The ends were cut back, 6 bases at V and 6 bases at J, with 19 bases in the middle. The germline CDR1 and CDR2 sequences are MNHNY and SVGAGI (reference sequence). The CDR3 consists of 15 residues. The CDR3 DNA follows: TGTGCCAGCAGGCCCGGGGAGAGTCATCTTGATACGCAGTATTTT. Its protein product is CASRPGESHLDTQYF.

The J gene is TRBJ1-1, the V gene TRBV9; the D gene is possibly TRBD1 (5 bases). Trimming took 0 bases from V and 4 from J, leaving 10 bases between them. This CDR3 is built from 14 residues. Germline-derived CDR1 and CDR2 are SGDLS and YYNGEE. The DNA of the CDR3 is TGTGCCAGCAGCGTAGGGGGGAGGGGCACTGAAGCTTTCTTT. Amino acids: CASSVGGRGTEAFF. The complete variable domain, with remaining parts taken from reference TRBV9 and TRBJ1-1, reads DSGVTQTPKHLITATGQRVTLRCSPRSGDLSVYWYQQSLDQGLQFLIQYYNGEERAKGNILERFSAQQFPDLHSELNLSSLELGDSALYFCASSVGGRGTEAFFGQGTRLTVV.

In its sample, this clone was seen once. The CDR3: CASSRNRGSPYEQYF. As DNA, the CDR3 is TGTGCCAGCAGTCGGAACAGGGGATCCCCTTACGAGCAGTACTTC. The chain recombines TRBV6-5 with TRBJ2-7; 7 nucleotides match TRBD1. Germline CDR1 and CDR2: MNHEY and SVGAGI. CDR3 length equals 15 residues. Trimming removed 5 bases from V and 4 bases from J; junction bases left unmatched: 11.

CDR3 region: CASSQRSSGVKDEQFF. As DNA, the CDR3 is TGTGCCAGCAGCCAACGGTCTAGCGGGGTTAAAGATGAGCAGTTCTTC. This rearrangement joins TRBV14 to TRBJ2-1, with 9 bases that match TRBD2. J gave up 8 bases and V 2 bases, and 10 bases lay outside the gene matches. The CDR3 sequence is 16 residues long. Germline lookup yields CDR1 SGHDN and CDR2 FVKESK.

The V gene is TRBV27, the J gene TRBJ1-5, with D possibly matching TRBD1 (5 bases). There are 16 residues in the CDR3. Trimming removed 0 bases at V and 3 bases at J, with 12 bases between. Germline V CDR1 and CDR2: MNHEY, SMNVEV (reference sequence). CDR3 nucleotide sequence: TGTGCCAGCAGTTTATCTCCAGGGCACTACAATCAGCCCCAGCATTTT. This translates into CASSLSPGHYNQPQHF.

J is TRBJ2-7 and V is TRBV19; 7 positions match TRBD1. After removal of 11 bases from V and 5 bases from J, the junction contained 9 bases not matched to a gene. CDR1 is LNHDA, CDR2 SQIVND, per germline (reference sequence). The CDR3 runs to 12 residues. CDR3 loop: CASPGQKNEQYF. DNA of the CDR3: TGTGCCTCACCGGGACAGAAAAACGAGCAGTACTTC. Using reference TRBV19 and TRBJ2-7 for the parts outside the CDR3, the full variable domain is DGGITQSPKYLFRKEGQNVTLSCEQNLNHDAMYWYRQDPGQGLRLIYYSQIVNDFQKGDIAEGYSVSREKKESFPLTVTSAQKNPTAFYLCASPGQKNEQYFGPGTRLTVT.

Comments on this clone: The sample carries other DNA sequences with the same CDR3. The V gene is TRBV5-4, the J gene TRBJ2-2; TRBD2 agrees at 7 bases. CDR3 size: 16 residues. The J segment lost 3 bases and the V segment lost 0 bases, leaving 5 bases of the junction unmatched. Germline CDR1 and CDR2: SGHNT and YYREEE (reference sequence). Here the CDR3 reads CASSLGGRADTGELFF. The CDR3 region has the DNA TGTGCCAGCAGCTTGGGGGGGAGGGCGGACACCGGGGAGCTGTTTTTT.

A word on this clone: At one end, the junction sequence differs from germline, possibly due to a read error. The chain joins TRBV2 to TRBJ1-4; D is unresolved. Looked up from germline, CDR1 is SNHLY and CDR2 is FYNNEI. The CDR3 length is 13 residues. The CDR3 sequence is CASRAPLYEELFF. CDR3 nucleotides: TGTGCCAGCAGGGCACCTCTATATGAAGAACTGTTTTTT.

The CDR3 DNA reads TGTGCCAGCAATGCTGGAGGGCAGAGGGGCAATCAGCCCCAGCATTTT. Amino acid sequence: CASNAGGQRGNQPQHF. The rearrangement joins TRBV2 to TRBJ1-5; no definite D call. V was clipped by 7 bases and J by 2 bases, with 18 bases between them. The V gene's germline CDR1 is SNHLY and CDR2 FYNNEI. The CDR3 runs 16 residues. The whole variable domain, remainder taken from reference TRBV2 and TRBJ1-5, is EPEVTQTPSHQVTQMGQEVILRCVPISNHLYFYWYRQILGQKVEFLVSFYNNEISEKSEIFDDQFSVERPDGSNFTLKIRSTKLEDSAMYFCASNAGGQRGNQPQHFGDGTRLSIL.

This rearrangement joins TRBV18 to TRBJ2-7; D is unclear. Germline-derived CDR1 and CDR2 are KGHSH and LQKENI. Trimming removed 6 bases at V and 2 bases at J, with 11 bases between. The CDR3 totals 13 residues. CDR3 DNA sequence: TGTGCCAGCTCCCCGGCCGGGCCCTACGAGCAGTACTTC. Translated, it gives CASSPAGPYEQYF. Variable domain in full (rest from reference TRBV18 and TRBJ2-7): NAGVMQNPRHLVRRRGQEARLRCSPMKGHSHVYWYRQLPEEGLKFMVYLQKENIIDESGMPKERFSAEFPKEGPSILRIQQVVRGDSAAYFCASSPAGPYEQYFGPGTRLTVT.

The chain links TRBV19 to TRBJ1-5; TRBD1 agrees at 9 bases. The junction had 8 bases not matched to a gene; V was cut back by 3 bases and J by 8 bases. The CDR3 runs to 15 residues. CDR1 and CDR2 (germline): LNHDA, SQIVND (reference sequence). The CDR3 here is CASSIGQGPWEPQHF. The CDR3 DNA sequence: TGTGCCAGTAGTATTGGACAGGGGCCGTGGGAGCCCCAGCATTTT.

The CDR3 sequence is CASSPPLYMEGSNTIYF. The CDR3 coding sequence is TGTGCCAGCAGCCCCCCGCTGTATATGGAGGGATCCAACACCATATATTTT. The J gene is TRBJ1-3, the V gene TRBV9; D is undetermined. Germline V lookup: CDR1 SGDLS, CDR2 YYNGEE. CDR3 size: 17 residues. The V end lost 4 bases, the J end lost 7 bases, and 24 bases lay between the germline ends. The entire variable domain, with the rest obtained from reference TRBV9 and TRBJ1-3, is as follows: DSGVTQTPKHLITATGQRVTLRCSPRSGDLSVYWYQQSLDQGLQFLIQYYNGEERAKGNILERFSAQQFPDLHSELNLSSLELGDSALYFCASSPPLYMEGSNTIYFGEGSWLTVV.

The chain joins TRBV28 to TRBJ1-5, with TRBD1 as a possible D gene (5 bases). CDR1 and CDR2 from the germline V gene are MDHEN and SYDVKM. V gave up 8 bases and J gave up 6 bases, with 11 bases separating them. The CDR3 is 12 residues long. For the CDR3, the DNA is TGTGCCAGCGGAGGGGCCACTCAGCCCCAGCATTTT. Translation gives CASGGATQPQHF.

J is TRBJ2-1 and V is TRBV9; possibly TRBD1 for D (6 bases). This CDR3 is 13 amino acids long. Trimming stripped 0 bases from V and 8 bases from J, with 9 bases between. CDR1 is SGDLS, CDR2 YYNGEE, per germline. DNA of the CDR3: TGTGCCAGCAGCGTAGGCCAGGGGTATGAGCAGTTCTTC. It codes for CASSVGQGYEQFF. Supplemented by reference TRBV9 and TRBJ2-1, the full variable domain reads DSGVTQTPKHLITATGQRVTLRCSPRSGDLSVYWYQQSLDQGLQFLIQYYNGEERAKGNILERFSAQQFPDLHSELNLSSLELGDSALYFCASSVGQGYEQFFGPGTRLTVL.

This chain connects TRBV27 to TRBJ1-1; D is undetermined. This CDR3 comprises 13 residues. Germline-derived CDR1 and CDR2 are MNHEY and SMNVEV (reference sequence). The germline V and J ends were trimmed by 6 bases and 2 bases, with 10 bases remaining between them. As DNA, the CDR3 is TGTGCCAGCAGCCTTGAAGCTAACACTGAAGCTTTCTTT. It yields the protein CASSLEANTEAFF.

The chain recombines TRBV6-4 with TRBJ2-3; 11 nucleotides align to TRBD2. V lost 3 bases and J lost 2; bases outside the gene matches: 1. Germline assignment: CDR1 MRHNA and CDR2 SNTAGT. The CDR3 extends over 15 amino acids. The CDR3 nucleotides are TGTGCCAGCAGTGATAGCGGGGGGGCCACAGATACGCAGTATTTT. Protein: CASSDSGGATDTQYF.

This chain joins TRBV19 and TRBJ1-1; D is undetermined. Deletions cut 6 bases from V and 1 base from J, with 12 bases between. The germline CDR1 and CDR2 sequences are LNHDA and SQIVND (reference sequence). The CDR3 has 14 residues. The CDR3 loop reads CASSPSTSNTEAFF. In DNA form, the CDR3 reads TGTGCCAGTAGCCCCAGCACGTCGAACACTGAAGCTTTCTTT.

The CDR3 DNA sequence: TGTGCCAGCAGCCTAGGAGGGGCCGGGGAGCTGTTTTTT. This gives the protein CASSLGGAGELFF. The chain employs TRBV3-1 (or the pseudogene TRBV3-2) and TRBJ2-2, with a possible D match to TRBD2 (6 bases). Trimming removed 4 bases from V and 6 bases from J, with 9 bases in between. Germline CDR1 reads LGHDT; CDR2 reads YNNKEL (reference sequence). The length of the CDR3 is 13 residues.

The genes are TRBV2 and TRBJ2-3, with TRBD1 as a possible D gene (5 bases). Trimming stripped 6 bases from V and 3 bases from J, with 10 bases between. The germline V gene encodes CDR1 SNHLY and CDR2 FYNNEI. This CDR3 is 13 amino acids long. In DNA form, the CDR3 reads TGTGCCAGCAGCATCGCAGGGACAGATACGCAGTATTTT. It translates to CASSIAGTDTQYF.